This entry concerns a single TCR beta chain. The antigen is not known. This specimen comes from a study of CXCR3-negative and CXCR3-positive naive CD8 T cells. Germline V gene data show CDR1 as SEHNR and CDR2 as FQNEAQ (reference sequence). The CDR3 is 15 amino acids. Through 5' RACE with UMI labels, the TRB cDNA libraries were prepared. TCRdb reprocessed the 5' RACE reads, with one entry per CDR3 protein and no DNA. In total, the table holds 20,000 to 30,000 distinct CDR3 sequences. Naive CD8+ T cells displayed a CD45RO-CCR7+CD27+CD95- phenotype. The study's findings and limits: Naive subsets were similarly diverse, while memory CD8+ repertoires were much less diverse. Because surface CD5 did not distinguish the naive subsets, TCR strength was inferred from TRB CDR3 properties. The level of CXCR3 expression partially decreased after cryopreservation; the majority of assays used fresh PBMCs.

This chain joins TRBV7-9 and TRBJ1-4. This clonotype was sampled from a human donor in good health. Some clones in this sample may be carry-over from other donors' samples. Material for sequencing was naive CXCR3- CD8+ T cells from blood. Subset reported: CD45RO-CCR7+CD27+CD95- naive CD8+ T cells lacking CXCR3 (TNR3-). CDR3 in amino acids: CASSLGPALNEKLFF.